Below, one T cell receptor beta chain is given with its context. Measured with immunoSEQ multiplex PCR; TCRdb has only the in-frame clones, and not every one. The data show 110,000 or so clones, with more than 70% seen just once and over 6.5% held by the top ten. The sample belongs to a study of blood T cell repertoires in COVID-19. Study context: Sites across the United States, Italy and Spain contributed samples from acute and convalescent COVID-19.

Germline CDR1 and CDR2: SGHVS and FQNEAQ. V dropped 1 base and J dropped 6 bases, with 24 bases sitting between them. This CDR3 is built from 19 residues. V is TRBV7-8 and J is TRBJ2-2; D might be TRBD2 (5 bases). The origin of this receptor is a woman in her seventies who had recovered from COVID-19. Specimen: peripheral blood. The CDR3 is CASSLGNIRGPLDPGELFF. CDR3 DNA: TGTGCCAGCAGCTTAGGAAACATTAGAGGGCCTCTTGACCCCGGGGAGCTGTTTTTT.